This TCR beta chain was sequenced in a study of T cell responses to AZD1222 COVID-19 vaccine. This CDR3 contains 14 residues. Germline V lookup: CDR1 SGHNT, CDR2 YENEEA. Trimming cost V 3 bases and J 0 bases, with 8 bases left between them. Regarding this clone: The antigen remains undetermined.

The assay was immunoSEQ multiplex PCR, and TCRdb's table has in-frame clones only and misses some. This sample has some 150,000 clones, with approximately 85% found just once. Study-level points and caveats: Repertoires were collected only later (after the peak T cell response had occurred).

Sequenced here: peripheral blood, sampled 28 days after the second dose of the MenACWY control vaccine. This receptor was taken from an adult who received the MenACWY meningococcal vaccine as a control. This chain connects TRBV11-3 to TRBJ1-1, with a possible D match to TRBD1 (5 bases). CDR3 DNA sequence: TGTGCCAGCAGCTTCCAGGGAATGAACACTGAAGCTTTCTTT. It yields the protein CASSFQGMNTEAFF.